This T cell receptor beta chain derives from a study of cytomegalovirus exposure and HLA in healthy donors. PCR employed 60 Vbeta and 13 Jbeta primers. Sequenced by immunoSEQ multiplex PCR; TCRdb stores in-frame clones only, minus some. The table records roughly 150,000 clones, about 68% of them present only once. This sequence originates from a man aged 18 to 30 in good health and CMV-seronegative. The sequenced material came from PBMCs.

The CDR3 DNA reads TGCGCCAGCTCCCTCGAGGGACAGGGGTCCATTCAGTACTTC. As protein: CASSLEGQGSIQYF. The chain couples TRBV5-1 to TRBJ2-4; the match to TRBD1 covers 10 bases. Germline CDR1 SGHRS, CDR2 YFSETQ. Unmatched junction bases numbered 10, after V lost 7 bases and J lost 9 bases. The length of the CDR3 is 14 residues.